This TCR beta chain was sequenced during a study of cytomegalovirus exposure and HLA in healthy donors. General study points: Later genetic work tied a missense DCLRE1C variant to beta-chain V and J trimming.

CDR3 length: 17 residues. After removal of 3 bases from V and 9 bases from J, the junction contained 17 bases not matched to a gene. CDR1 is LGHNA, CDR2 YNFKEQ, per germline. Notes on this clone: Its antigen remains unknown.

PCR was performed using 60 Vbeta and 13 Jbeta primers. Libraries were prepared by immunoSEQ multiplex PCR; TCRdb keeps only in-frame clonotypes and omits some of them. Here the sample spans roughly 150,000 clones, nearly 10% being singletons. The V gene is TRBV4-2, the J gene TRBJ2-3; 8 positions agree with TRBD2. This sequence originates from a man in his fifties or sixties in good health and CMV-seronegative. The sample taken for sequencing was PBMCs. The CDR3 nucleotides read TGTGCCAGCAGCCAGTCCACGGGGGGGAGGGCCGCTGGGACGCAGTATTTT. Its protein is CASSQSTGGRAAGTQYF.